Following are 28 T cell receptor beta chains from one sample sequenced in a study of cytomegalovirus exposure and HLA in healthy donors. This PCR relied on a set of 60 Vbeta primers and 13 Jbeta primers. Assay: immunoSEQ multiplex PCR; the TCRdb copy retains only in-frame clones and omits some. Among 200,000 or so clones, approximately 78% were seen once, and the ten largest hold approximately 6.5%. Specimen: PBMCs. Receptors originate from a woman between 50 and 59 years old in good health and CMV-seropositive.

This clone appeared once. The same CDR3 arises from other DNA sequences in this sample as well. J is TRBJ2-1 and V is TRBV28, with 10 bases lining up with TRBD2. This CDR3 contains 15 residues. Looked up from germline, CDR1 is MDHEN and CDR2 is SYDVKM. The V segment lost 5 bases and the J segment 3 bases; nucleotides outside the gene matches: 4. CDR3 amino acids: CASSPQRGGYNEQFF. The CDR3 DNA follows: TGTGCCAGCAGTCCCCAGCGGGGGGGCTACAATGAGCAGTTCTTC.

CDR3 loop: CASSLFETGYSNQPQHF. CDR3 in DNA: TGTGCCAGCAGCTTGTTCGAGACAGGGTATAGCAATCAGCCCCAGCATTTT. This chain links TRBV5-8 with TRBJ1-5, with TRBD1 matching over 7 bases. Looked up from germline, CDR1 is SGHTS and CDR2 is YDEGEE. The CDR3 has 17 residues. V shed 1 base, J shed 0 bases, and the junction held 7 bases outside the gene matches.

The chain carries TRBV10-2 and TRBJ1-5; possibly TRBD1 for D (6 bases). Germline V lookup: CDR1 WSHSY, CDR2 SAAADI. V was cut by 6 bases and J by 1 base, with 13 bases left in between. This CDR3 has 15 amino acids. CDR3: CASRVDSESNQPQHF. DNA for the CDR3: TGCGCCAGCAGGGTGGACAGCGAGAGCAATCAGCCCCAGCATTTT.

The rearrangement joins TRBV2 to TRBJ2-2; TRBD1 agrees at 10 bases. Trimming took 6 bases from V and 5 from J; bases not matched to a gene: 3. The CDR3 loop spans 14 amino acids. Looked up from germline, CDR1 is SNHLY and CDR2 is FYNNEI. CDR3 in DNA: TGTGCCAGCAGCCGGACAGGGGGAACCGGGGAGCTGTTTTTT. This gives the protein CASSRTGGTGELFF.

This clone was counted once. The rearrangement joins TRBV5-4 to TRBJ2-3; possible D gene TRBD2, 5 bases. Germline V gene data show CDR1 as SGHNT and CDR2 as YYREEE (reference sequence). V was pared by 5 bases and J by 4 bases, with 14 bases between. The CDR3 length is 14 residues. The chain's CDR3 is CASSRSAEADTQYF. For the CDR3, the DNA is TGTGCCAGCAGTCGCTCGGCGGAGGCAGATACGCAGTATTTT.

This clone was seen once. The chain joins TRBV15 to TRBJ2-1, with D possibly TRBD1 on 6 matching bases. This CDR3 has 20 residues. V shed 1 base and J shed 6 bases, with 28 bases lying between them. CDR1 and CDR2 from the germline V gene are LNHNV and YYDKDF (reference sequence). CDR3 coding DNA: TGTGCCACCAGCAGAGCCGGAGCCTCCGGGACAACTTTTTGGGGCAATGAGCAGTTCTTC. Amino acids: CATSRAGASGTTFWGNEQFF.

This clone was counted once. The chain links TRBV5-1 to TRBJ1-2; D is ambiguous. With 3 bases removed from V and 3 bases from J, the gap between germline ends came to 15 bases. The CDR3 consists of 15 residues. Germline values: CDR1 SGHRS, CDR2 YFSETQ. The CDR3 DNA follows: TGCGCCAGCAGCTCCAACTTTCAGGCCCACTATGGCTACACCTTC. Amino acids: CASSSNFQAHYGYTF. Full variable domain (remainder filled in from reference TRBV5-1 and TRBJ1-2): KAGVTQTPRYLIKTRGQQVTLSCSPISGHRSVSWYQQTPGQGLQFLFEYFSETQRNKGNFPGRFSGRQFSNSRSEMNVSTLELGDSALYLCASSSNFQAHYGYTFGSGTRLTVV.

The rearrangement joins TRBV5-1 to TRBJ2-1; a weak D match, TRBD1 (6 bases). The germline V gene encodes CDR1 SGHRS and CDR2 YFSETQ. V lost 4 bases, J lost 9 bases, and 20 bases lay in between. The CDR3 contains 15 residues. DNA of the CDR3: TGCGCCAGCAGCCAGGGGAGTCTGGGCCAGACTGAGCAGTTCTTC. Its protein product is CASSQGSLGQTEQFF.

This clone was counted a few times. V is TRBV28 and J is TRBJ1-2; tentative D call: TRBD1 (5 bases). The CDR3 covers 14 residues. CDR1 MDHEN and CDR2 SYDVKM come from the germline V gene. V was trimmed by 3 bases and J by 8 bases, leaving 16 bases between them. CDR3 loop: CASSFSGGVGGYTF. The CDR3 DNA is TGTGCCAGCAGTTTTTCGGGAGGGGTTGGGGGCTACACCTTC.

Remarks on this clone: A read error may produce the germline difference seen at one junction end. The chain couples TRBV5-1 to TRBJ2-6, with 8 bases identical to TRBD2. This CDR3 comprises 17 residues. Germline V gives CDR1 SGHRS, CDR2 YFSETQ. CDR3 region: CASSLPGGAVGANGLTF. In DNA, the CDR3 is TGCGCCAGCAGCCTCCCGGGAGGGGCGGTTGGGGCCAACGGCCTGACTTTC.

V usage is TRBV15 and J usage is TRBJ1-2; 7 nucleotides agree with TRBD1. This CDR3 region has 13 residues. Germline CDR1 reads LNHNV; CDR2 reads YYDKDF (reference sequence). Trimming took 6 bases from V and 3 from J; bases not matched to a gene: 4. The CDR3 nucleotides are TGTGCCACCAGTGACAGGGCGGACTATGGCTACACCTTC. It is translated as CATSDRADYGYTF.

The rearrangement joins TRBV18 to TRBJ2-1; possibly TRBD2 for D (5 bases). The CDR3 loop spans 13 amino acids. V lost 6 bases, J lost 6 bases, and 12 bases lay in between. CDR1 KGHSH and CDR2 LQKENI come from the germline V gene. The CDR3: CASSPGGFNEQFF. The CDR3, as DNA: TGTGCCAGCTCTCCTGGAGGTTTCAATGAGCAGTTCTTC.

The chain is built from TRBV15 and TRBJ2-7; 16 bases agree with TRBD2. Germline CDR1 and CDR2: LNHNV and YYDKDF (reference sequence). CDR3 length: 17 amino acids. J was trimmed by 2 bases and V by 5 bases; bases with no gene match: 6. CDR3 region: CATSGSGLAGGPYEQYF. The CDR3 DNA sequence: TGTGCCACCAGCGGCTCGGGACTAGCGGGAGGGCCCTACGAGCAGTACTTC.

The chain links TRBV7-2 to TRBJ1-5; possibly TRBD1 for D (5 bases). Germline CDR1 SGHTA, CDR2 FQGNSA. The length of the CDR3 is 16 residues. V lost 4 bases and J 7 bases, leaving 20 bases between the germline ends. The CDR3, as DNA: TGTGCCAGCAGCTCCACCGGTCGGGGGGTTTGGCAGCCCCAGCATTTT. It yields the protein CASSSTGRGVWQPQHF.

This clone was found once. The chain recombines TRBV5-1 with TRBJ2-2; TRBD1 agrees at 8 bases. V dropped 4 bases and J dropped 1; count of bases not matched to a gene: 3. The CDR3 spans 15 residues. Looked up from germline, CDR1 is SGHRS and CDR2 is YFSETQ. The CDR3 reads CASSVGQGNTGELFF. CDR3 in DNA: TGCGCCAGCAGCGTAGGACAGGGGAACACCGGGGAGCTGTTTTTT.

A word on this clone: The sample has other DNA sequences that encode this CDR3 too. The chain combines TRBV5-1 with TRBJ2-7; no clear D gene. Trimming took off 3 bases at V and 1 base at J, with 2 bases between the two ends. Germline CDR1 is SGHRS and CDR2 is YFSETQ. This CDR3 is 11 amino acids long. CDR3 sequence reads: CASSSSYEQYF. The CDR3 nucleotides are TGCGCCAGCAGCTCTTCCTACGAGCAGTACTTC.

This rearrangement joins TRBV6-6 to TRBJ1-1; 9 nucleotides line up with TRBD1. The germline V gene has CDR1 MNHNY and CDR2 SVGAGI (reference sequence). The CDR3 contains 15 residues. V lost 0 bases and J lost 4; bases outside the gene matches: 3. CDR3 amino acids: CASSYSGQGGTEAFF. In nucleotides, the CDR3 is TGTGCCAGCAGTTACTCGGGACAGGGCGGCACTGAAGCTTTCTTT.

The chain recombines TRBV5-6 with TRBJ1-3; D unresolved. CDR1 and CDR2 from the germline V gene are SGHDT and YYEEEE. The CDR3 loop spans 15 amino acids. The V and J ends lost 2 bases and 4 bases respectively, with 13 bases between them. The CDR3 here is CASSLAGTIGNTIYF. Written as DNA, the CDR3 is TGTGCCAGCAGCTTAGCGGGAACGATCGGAAACACCATATATTTT.

The chain joins TRBV5-1 to TRBJ1-1; 9 nucleotides match TRBD1. The V and J ends lost 4 bases and 1 base, in that order; junction bases with no gene match: 5. Per the germline V gene, CDR1 is SGHRS and CDR2 is YFSETQ. The CDR3 spans 15 residues. Here the CDR3 DNA reads TGCGCCAGCAGCCAAGGGACAGGGACGAACACTGAAGCTTTCTTT. This gives the protein CASSQGTGTNTEAFF. The entire variable domain, with the rest obtained from reference TRBV5-1 and TRBJ1-1, is as follows: KAGVTQTPRYLIKTRGQQVTLSCSPISGHRSVSWYQQTPGQGLQFLFEYFSETQRNKGNFPGRFSGRQFSNSRSEMNVSTLELGDSALYLCASSQGTGTNTEAFFGQGTRLTVV.

With regard to this clone: The sample contains more than one DNA sequence encoding this CDR3. The rearrangement links TRBV27 to TRBJ2-7; 11 nucleotides align to TRBD2. CDR1 is MNHEY and CDR2 is SMNVEV in the germline V gene (reference sequence). The CDR3 totals 14 residues. Trimming at V came to 4 bases and at J to 4 bases, leaving 3 bases not matched to a gene. The DNA of the CDR3 is TGTGCCAGCAGTTATAGCGGGGGGGCTTACGAGCAGTACTTC. It specifies CASSYSGGAYEQYF.

The V call is TRBV28, the J call TRBJ1-2, with D possibly TRBD1 on 6 matching bases. CDR1 and CDR2 from the germline V gene are MDHEN and SYDVKM. This CDR3 spans 14 amino acids. Between the trimmed V and J ends, which lost 5 bases and 8 bases, there was a span of 18 bases. CDR3 sequence reads: CASSPLTGTKGYTF. The CDR3 DNA sequence: TGTGCCAGCAGTCCATTAACAGGGACAAAGGGCTACACCTTC.

The chain has TRBV7-9 and TRBJ2-5, with TRBD2 identical over 9 bases. The CDR3 is made up of 13 amino acids. Unmatched junction bases numbered 5, after V lost 8 bases and J lost 4 bases. The germline gives CDR1 SEHNR, CDR2 FQNEAQ (reference sequence). The CDR3 here is CASRGGAGETQYF. The CDR3 coding sequence is TGTGCCAGCCGCGGGGGGGCCGGAGAGACCCAGTACTTC.

V is TRBV4-3 and J is TRBJ1-1; 8 bases are shared with TRBD1. With V trimmed by 4 bases and J by 4 bases, 8 bases remained unmatched. CDR1 and CDR2 (germline): LGHNA, YSLEER. This CDR3 has 15 amino acids. CDR3 region: CASSLDTGGITEAFF. The DNA for the CDR3 is TGCGCCAGCAGCCTCGACACAGGGGGGATCACTGAAGCTTTCTTT.

The J gene is TRBJ2-1, the V gene TRBV14; D may be TRBD2 (5 bases). The CDR3 is 17 residues long. Germline V gene sequence: CDR1 SGHDN, CDR2 FVKESK. V was cut by 4 bases and J by 7 bases, with 23 bases left in between. In DNA form, the CDR3 reads TGTGCCAGCAGCCTACTTCTCCCGGGGTCGGGTTTGAATGAGCAGTTCTTC. This codes for CASSLLLPGSGLNEQFF.

The chain carries TRBV7-2 and TRBJ2-7; unclear D gene. Trimming left V 3 bases short and J 4 bases short, with 10 bases between. The CDR3 consists of 13 residues. Germline V gene data show CDR1 as SGHTA and CDR2 as FQGNSA. CDR3 coding DNA: TGTGCCAGCAGCTTTGCGAACCGGTACGAGCAGTACTTC. Protein product: CASSFANRYEQYF.

This chain connects TRBV28 to TRBJ1-1, with 11 bases identical to TRBD1. This CDR3 contains 17 residues. Germline-derived CDR1 and CDR2 are MDHEN and SYDVKM. The trim removed 3 bases at V and 5 bases at J, leaving 11 bases unmatched. The CDR3 nucleotides are TGTGCCAGCAGTTTCCGGTGGACAGGGGGCGGTTTTACTGAAGCTTTCTTT. Translated, it gives CASSFRWTGGGFTEAFF.

CDR3 residues: CATHRVSTDTQYF. In DNA form, the CDR3 reads TGTGCCACCCACAGGGTTTCGACAGATACGCAGTATTTT. The gene calls are TRBV10-3 and TRBJ2-3; tentative D call: TRBD1 (6 bases). The germline CDR1 and CDR2 sequences are ENHRY and SYGVKD. The V end was cut by 10 bases, the J end by 3 bases, with 14 bases between. This CDR3 has 13 amino acids.

This clone was recorded once. V usage is TRBV7-8 and J usage is TRBJ1-5; 7 bases align to TRBD1. This CDR3 region has 17 residues. Trimming cost V 0 bases and J 1 base; bases outside gene matches: 6. Germline loops: CDR1 SGHVS, CDR2 FQNEAQ. The CDR3 DNA sequence: TGTGCCAGCAGCTTAGCGGGGCAGGGGGAGAGCAATCAGCCCCAGCATTTT. Translation: CASSLAGQGESNQPQHF.